A single T cell receptor beta chain is shown here with its context. Its cognate antigen is unknown. This sample was included in a study of cytomegalovirus exposure and HLA in healthy donors. For the study at large: Researchers previously reported finding some 110 million unique TCR beta sequences from about 170 million T cells. Notes on the study in general: As immune exposure information, only CMV serostatus was available. In presence/absence analyses, roughly uniform sequencing depth across donors was assumed. In an earlier analysis, in roughly 600 donors, most V segments appeared productive either ~87% or ~30% of the time.

Primers for the PCR totalled 60 Vbeta and 13 Jbeta. The repertoire was sequenced with immunoSEQ multiplex PCR; TCRdb's copy has only in-frame clones and lacks some. The table has around 130,000 clones, around 74% seen once. Material for sequencing was PBMCs. The clonotype comes from a man in his forties or fifties in good health and CMV-seropositive.

The CDR3, as DNA: TGTGCCAGCAGCTACCTGGCGGACGAGCAGTACTTC. This sequence encodes CASSYLADEQYF. The gene calls are TRBV7-9 and TRBJ2-7; D is undetermined. From germline, CDR1 is SEHNR and CDR2 FQNEAQ (reference sequence). Trimming removed 4 bases from V and 5 bases from J, with 9 bases in between. This CDR3 is 12 amino acids long.